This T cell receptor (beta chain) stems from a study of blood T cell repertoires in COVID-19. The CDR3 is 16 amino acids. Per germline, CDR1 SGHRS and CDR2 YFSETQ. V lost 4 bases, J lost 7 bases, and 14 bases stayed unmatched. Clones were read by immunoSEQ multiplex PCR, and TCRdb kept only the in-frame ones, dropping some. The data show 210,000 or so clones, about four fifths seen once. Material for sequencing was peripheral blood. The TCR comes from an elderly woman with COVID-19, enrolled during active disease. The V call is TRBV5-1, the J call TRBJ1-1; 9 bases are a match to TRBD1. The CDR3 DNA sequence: TGCGCCAGCAGCGAGGACAGGGGACTCCTAAGTAGTGAAGCTTTCTTT. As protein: CASSEDRGLLSSEAFF. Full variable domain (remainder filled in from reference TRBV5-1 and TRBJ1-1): KAGVTQTPRYLIKTRGQQVTLSCSPISGHRSVSWYQQTPGQGLQFLFEYFSETQRNKGNFPGRFSGRQFSNSRSEMNVSTLELGDSALYLCASSEDRGLLSSEAFFGQGTRLTVV.